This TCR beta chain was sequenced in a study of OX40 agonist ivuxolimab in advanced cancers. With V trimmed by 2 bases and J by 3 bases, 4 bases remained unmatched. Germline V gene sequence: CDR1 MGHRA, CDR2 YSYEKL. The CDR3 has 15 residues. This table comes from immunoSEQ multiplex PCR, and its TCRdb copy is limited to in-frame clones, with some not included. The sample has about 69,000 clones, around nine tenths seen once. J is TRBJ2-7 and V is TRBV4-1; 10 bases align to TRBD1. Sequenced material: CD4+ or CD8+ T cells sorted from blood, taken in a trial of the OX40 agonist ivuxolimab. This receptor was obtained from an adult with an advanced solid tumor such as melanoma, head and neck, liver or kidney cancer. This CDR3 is CASSQPGQGIYEQYF. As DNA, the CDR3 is TGCGCCAGCAGCCAACCGGGACAGGGGATCTACGAGCAGTACTTC.